The clone carrying this T cell receptor beta chain has more than one count but fewer than ten. This specimen belongs to a study of blood T cells in healthy people across ages. Next came a second PCR, run for roughly 7 to 12 cycles, which used a sample-barcoded 5' primer along with a J-beta primer mix. TCRdb ran MiXCR on the 5' RACE reads and lists one entry per CDR3 protein. Here the sample spans some 1,000,000 distinct CDR3 sequences, under 30% being singletons. The CDR3 totals 12 residues. V was shortened by 0 bases and J by 5 bases, with 5 bases between the two germline ends. These data are also associated with another study on T cells of mothers and their children.

The rearrangement links TRBV12-3 or TRBV12-4 to TRBJ2-7; TRBD2 might be the D (5 bases). The TCR sequence derives from a girl aged 2-10 years in good health. The sample taken for sequencing was blood. The CDR3: CASSLASDEQYF. The CDR3 DNA reads as TGTGCCAGCAGTTTAGCTAGCGACGAGCAGTACTTC.